Below, 10 T cell receptor beta chains from the same sample are listed, as sequenced in a study of T cell changes during pregnancy in multiple sclerosis. The protocol was immunoSEQ multiplex PCR, while the TCRdb copy is restricted to in-frame clones and leaves out a portion. The data contain over 90,000 clones, about 93% of them singletons. The specimen was peripheral blood, collected after pregnancy. The receptors shown here come from a female donor with multiple sclerosis, enrolled in a pregnancy study.

Here the CDR3 reads CASSPTTGATEAFF. The CDR3 DNA sequence: TGTGCCAGCAGCCCGACGACAGGGGCCACTGAAGCTTTCTTT. The chain combines TRBV7-3 with TRBJ1-1; 8 nucleotides agree with TRBD1. Trimming at V came to 5 bases and at J to 4 bases, leaving 6 bases not matched to a gene. The CDR3 sequence is 14 residues long. Germline lookup yields CDR1 SGHTA and CDR2 FQGTGA.

On this clone: This sample also contains other DNA sequences that code for the same CDR3. This chain joins TRBV11-2 and TRBJ1-1; perhaps TRBD1 as D (5 bases). The CDR3 has 13 amino acids. Germline CDR1 SGHAT, CDR2 FQNNGV. Trimming stripped 5 bases from V and 0 bases from J, with 7 bases between. The chain's CDR3 is CASSLRVNTEAFF. As DNA, the CDR3 is TGTGCCAGCAGCCTCAGGGTGAACACTGAAGCTTTCTTT.

V is TRBV28 and J is TRBJ1-1, with 8 bases that match TRBD1. The CDR3 sequence is 14 residues long. J gave up 7 bases and V 5 bases, and 9 bases lay outside the gene matches. Germline V gene data show CDR1 as MDHEN and CDR2 as SYDVKM. DNA of the CDR3: TGTGCCAGCAGTCCGCAGGGGGCGCACTTTGAAGCTTTCTTT. It is translated as CASSPQGAHFEAFF.

The V and J genes are TRBV27 and TRBJ2-3; no clear D gene. This CDR3 has 15 residues. The germline gives CDR1 MNHEY, CDR2 SMNVEV (reference sequence). Trimming cost V 2 bases and J 0 bases, with 9 bases left between them. CDR3 residues: CASSLRGASTDTQYF. The CDR3 bases are TGTGCCAGCAGTTTACGTGGAGCTAGCACAGATACGCAGTATTTT.

The chain carries TRBV7-9 and TRBJ1-2; a possible D gene is TRBD1 (6 bases). The CDR3 is 15 amino acids. Trimming shortened V by 5 bases and J by 0 bases, and 13 bases separated the two germline ends. Germline assignment: CDR1 SEHNR and CDR2 FQNEAQ (reference sequence). The CDR3 here is CASSPVTGANYGYTF. CDR3 bases: TGTGCCAGCAGCCCGGTGACAGGAGCTAACTATGGCTACACCTTC.

This clone showed up just once. The genes are TRBV2 and TRBJ1-1, with 7 bases fitting TRBD1. The ends lost 6 bases at V and 8 bases at J; junction bases unmatched: 6. Germline CDR1 SNHLY, CDR2 FYNNEI. CDR3 length equals 12 residues. The CDR3, as DNA: TGTGCCAGCAGCCGACAGGGAATGGAAGCTTTCTTT. It translates to CASSRQGMEAFF.

Regarding this clone: This sample also contains other DNA sequences that code for the same CDR3. The V gene is TRBV5-1, the J gene TRBJ1-1; TRBD1 agrees at 8 bases. The CDR3 has 14 residues. Germline V CDR1 and CDR2: SGHRS, YFSETQ. The ends lost 2 bases at V and 2 bases at J; junction bases unmatched: 2. The CDR3 coding sequence is TGCGCCAGCAGCTTCGGACAGGGCAACACTGAAGCTTTCTTT. This translates into CASSFGQGNTEAFF.

V and J are TRBV9 and TRBJ1-1; D gene unclear. CDR3 size: 14 residues. V was trimmed by 0 bases and J by 5 bases, leaving 11 bases between them. The germline CDR1 and CDR2 sequences are SGDLS and YYNGEE. CDR3 bases: TGTGCCAGCAGCGTAGGAGGGTTGGGGACTGAAGCTTTCTTT. Translated: CASSVGGLGTEAFF. Supplemented by reference TRBV9 and TRBJ1-1, the full variable domain reads DSGVTQTPKHLITATGQRVTLRCSPRSGDLSVYWYQQSLDQGLQFLIQYYNGEERAKGNILERFSAQQFPDLHSELNLSSLELGDSALYFCASSVGGLGTEAFFGQGTRLTVV.

The rearrangement links TRBV6-1 to TRBJ1-1; no clear D. Germline-derived CDR1 and CDR2 are MNHNS and SASEGT. The CDR3 length is 12 residues. Trimming removed 4 bases at V and 10 bases at J, with 13 bases between. CDR3 in amino acids: CASSASWFRAFF. The CDR3 DNA is TGTGCCAGCAGTGCCTCGTGGTTCAGAGCTTTCTTT.

This clone showed up just a few times. The V and J genes are TRBV10-3 and TRBJ1-5; D might be TRBD1 (5 bases). CDR1 and CDR2 from the germline V gene are ENHRY and SYGVKD. The CDR3 is 14 residues long. Trimming removed 8 bases from V and 2 bases from J, with 13 bases in between. CDR3 in amino acids: CAIREGSGNQPQHF. CDR3 sequence (DNA): TGTGCCATCCGGGAGGGGAGCGGCAATCAGCCCCAGCATTTT.